Sequencing of this TCR beta chain was carried out in a study of T cells after yellow fever vaccination. Study-level points and caveats: In FACS-sorted repertoires, abundant clonotypes from the bulk population could appear as contaminants. Post-booster repertoires again held most primary-vaccination clones (about 96% CD4, roughly 88% CD8).

Template switching with 5'RACE generated the TCR cDNA and added a universal primer site and UMIs. TCRdb used MiXCR to reprocess the 5' RACE reads, holding one entry per CDR3 protein. Among about 330,000 distinct CDR3 sequences, approximately 8% were seen once, and the ten largest hold 17%. The CDR3 covers 10 residues. Germline V lookup: CDR1 MNHNS, CDR2 SASEGT. As concerns this clonotype: Its target is unknown. An end of the junction differs from the germline gene, which may be a read error.

The chain couples TRBV6-1 to TRBJ1-2, with D uncertain. The sequence came from a young man who received the YFV17D yellow fever vaccine. This material consisted of PBMCs, taken 45 days after the first yellow fever vaccination. The CDR3 reads CASSEPGPVF. The CDR3 coding sequence is TGTGCCAGCAGTGAACCGGGCCCGGTCTTC.